This TCR beta chain was captured by sequencing in a study of blood T cell repertoires in COVID-19. The CDR3 has 14 amino acids. CDR1 and CDR2 (germline): LGHDT, YNNKEL (reference sequence). Sequencing used immunoSEQ multiplex PCR; TCRdb keeps in-frame clones, though not all of them. The table shows hundreds of thousands of clones, with 80% to 90% occurring only once. On this clone: One end of the junction fails to match germline, which may point to a read error.

The sample comprised peripheral blood. The TCR originated in a woman aged 25 to 45 with COVID-19, enrolled during active disease. This rearrangement joins TRBV3-1 (or the pseudogene TRBV3-2) to TRBJ1-2; 9 bases are a match to TRBD1. Here the CDR3 reads CASSQPRDRATARF. CDR3 nucleotide sequence: TGTGCCAGCAGCCAACCTCGGGACAGGGCGACCGCTCGATTC.